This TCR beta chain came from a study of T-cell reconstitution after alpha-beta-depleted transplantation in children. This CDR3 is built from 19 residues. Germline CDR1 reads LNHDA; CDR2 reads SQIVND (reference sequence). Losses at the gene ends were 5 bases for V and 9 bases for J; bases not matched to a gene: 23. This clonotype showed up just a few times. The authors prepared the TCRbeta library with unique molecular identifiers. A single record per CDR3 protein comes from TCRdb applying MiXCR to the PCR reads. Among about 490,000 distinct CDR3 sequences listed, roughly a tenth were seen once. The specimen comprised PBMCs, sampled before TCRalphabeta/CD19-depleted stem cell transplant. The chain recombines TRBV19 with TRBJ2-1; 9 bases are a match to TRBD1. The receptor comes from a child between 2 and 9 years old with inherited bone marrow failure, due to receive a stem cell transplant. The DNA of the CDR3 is TGTGCCAGTAGTCCGTCCCGGGACAGGGTATATCCCCCCATCGGTGAGCAGTTCTTC. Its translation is CASSPSRDRVYPPIGEQFF.